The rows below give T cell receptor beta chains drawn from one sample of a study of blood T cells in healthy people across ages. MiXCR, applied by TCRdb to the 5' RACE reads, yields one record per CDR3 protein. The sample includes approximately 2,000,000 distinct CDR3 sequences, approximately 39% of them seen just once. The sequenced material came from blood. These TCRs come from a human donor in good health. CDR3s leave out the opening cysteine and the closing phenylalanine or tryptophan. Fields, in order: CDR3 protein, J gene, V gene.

cdr3_aa: ASSLSWSEWHGYT; j_call: TRBJ1-2; v_call: TRBV12-3/TRBV12-4
cdr3_aa: ASSSKGALYSYNEQF; j_call: TRBJ2-1; v_call: TRBV28
cdr3_aa: ASSYSRTEAF; j_call: TRBJ1-1; v_call: TRBV6-5
cdr3_aa: ASSQSTANYGYT; j_call: TRBJ1-2; v_call: TRBV4-1
cdr3_aa: SAREFDRSYEQY; j_call: TRBJ2-7; v_call: TRBV20-1
cdr3_aa: ASSQVSDRAGEKLF; j_call: TRBJ1-4; v_call: TRBV4-1
cdr3_aa: ASGGTRSVTQY; j_call: TRBJ2-5; v_call: TRBV2
cdr3_aa: ASSLGYFDIQY; j_call: TRBJ2-4; v_call: TRBV4-3
cdr3_aa: ASRTYYEQY; j_call: NA; v_call: TRBV6-1
cdr3_aa: ASSQDLRDGSYEQY; j_call: TRBJ2-7; v_call: TRBV4-3
cdr3_aa: ASSSNRVEAF; j_call: TRBJ1-1; v_call: TRBV11-3
cdr3_aa: TSTVTGGGGRETQY; j_call: TRBJ2-5; v_call: TRBV7-8
cdr3_aa: SVLQGSDGYT; j_call: TRBJ1-2; v_call: TRBV29-1
cdr3_aa: AISGPFQPQH; j_call: TRBJ1-5; v_call: TRBV10-3
cdr3_aa: ASSSHPGQVYEQY; j_call: NA; v_call: TRBV5-5
cdr3_aa: ASSEDVGGGQETQY; j_call: TRBJ2-5; v_call: TRBV10-2
cdr3_aa: ASSLFQGNGNQPQH; j_call: TRBJ1-5; v_call: TRBV28
cdr3_aa: ASSPPMQGYYGYT; j_call: TRBJ1-2; v_call: TRBV18
cdr3_aa: ASSDPLGQRNSPLH; j_call: TRBJ1-6; v_call: TRBV7-6
cdr3_aa: ASSQIGTSGYEQY; j_call: TRBJ2-7; v_call: TRBV4-3
cdr3_aa: ASSPTPGPRSEAF; j_call: TRBJ1-1; v_call: TRBV4-3
cdr3_aa: ASSVNGALTDTQY; j_call: TRBJ2-3; v_call: TRBV2
cdr3_aa: ASTPQGSNEKLF; j_call: TRBJ1-4; v_call: TRBV5-1
cdr3_aa: ASSLARDWGLSYNEQF; j_call: TRBJ2-1; v_call: TRBV7-9
cdr3_aa: SASSVYWGVTDTQY; j_call: TRBJ2-3; v_call: TRBV20-1